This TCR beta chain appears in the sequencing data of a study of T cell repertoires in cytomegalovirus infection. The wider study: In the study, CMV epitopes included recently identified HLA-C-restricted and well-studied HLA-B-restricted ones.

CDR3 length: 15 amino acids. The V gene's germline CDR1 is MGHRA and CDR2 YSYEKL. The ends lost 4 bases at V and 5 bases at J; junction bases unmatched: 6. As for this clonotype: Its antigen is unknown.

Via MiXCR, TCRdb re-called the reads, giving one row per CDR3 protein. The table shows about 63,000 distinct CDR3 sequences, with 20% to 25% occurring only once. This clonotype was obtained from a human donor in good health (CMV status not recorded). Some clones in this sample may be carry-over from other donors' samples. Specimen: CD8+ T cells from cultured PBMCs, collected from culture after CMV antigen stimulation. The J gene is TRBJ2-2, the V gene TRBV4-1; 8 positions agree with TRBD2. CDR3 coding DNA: TGCGCCAGCAGCCCGCTCGGGGGGGCAACCGGGGAGCTGTTTTTT. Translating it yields CASSPLGGATGELFF.